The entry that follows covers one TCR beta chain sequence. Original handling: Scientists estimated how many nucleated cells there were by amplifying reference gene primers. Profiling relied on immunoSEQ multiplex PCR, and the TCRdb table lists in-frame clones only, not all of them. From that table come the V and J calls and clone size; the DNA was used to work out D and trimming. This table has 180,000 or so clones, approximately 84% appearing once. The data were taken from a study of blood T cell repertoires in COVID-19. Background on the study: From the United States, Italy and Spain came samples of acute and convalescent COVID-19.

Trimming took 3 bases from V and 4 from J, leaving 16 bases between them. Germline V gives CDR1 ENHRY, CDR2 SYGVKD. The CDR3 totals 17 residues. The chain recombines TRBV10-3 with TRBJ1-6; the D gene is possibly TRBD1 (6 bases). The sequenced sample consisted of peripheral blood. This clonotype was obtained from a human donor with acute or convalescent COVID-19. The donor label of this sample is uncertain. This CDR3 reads CAISESWGQRYNSPLHF. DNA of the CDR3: TGTGCCATCAGTGAATCATGGGGACAACGGTATAATTCACCCCTCCACTTT.